This entry features one T cell receptor beta chain sequence. Authors' data handling: Amplifying reference gene primers gave estimates of nucleated cell counts. TCRdb's table, derived via immunoSEQ multiplex PCR, lists solely in-frame clones and lacks some. V, J and clone size are taken as reported in that table, and D and trimming were inferred from the DNA itself. The sample lists over 65,000 clones; just over 85% were seen once. This entry belongs to a study of blood T cell repertoires in COVID-19. For the study at large: Sites in the United States, Italy and Spain provided acute and convalescent COVID-19 samples. The cDNA or gDNA used as material had been derived from T cells, B-cell-depleted T cells, or PBMCs.

V was shortened by 8 bases and J by 5 bases, with 13 bases between the two germline ends. Germline lookup yields CDR1 SGHAT and CDR2 FQNNGV. The CDR3 extends over 13 amino acids. The chain is built from TRBV11-2 and TRBJ2-1; D possibly corresponds to TRBD1 (6 bases). The sequence came from a man aged 45 to 65 with active or convalescent COVID-19. The sample consisted of peripheral blood. CDR3 region: CASGPTGHNEQFF. The CDR3 DNA is TGTGCCAGCGGACCGACAGGCCACAATGAGCAGTTCTTC.